The rows below give T cell receptor beta chains drawn from one sample of a study of blood T cell repertoires in COVID-19. Sequenced by immunoSEQ multiplex PCR; TCRdb stores in-frame clones only, minus some. The sample has around 300,000 clones; 75% to 90% are singletons. Sequences were obtained from peripheral blood. The receptors originated from a man younger than 35 with active or convalescent COVID-19. CDR3s include the opening cysteine and the closing phenylalanine or tryptophan. The D gene is left open where the match is weak. Part of the rows lack a size; the others show once, few, many or a class for expanded clones.

abundance	j_gene	d_gene	v_gene	CDR3aa	CDR3nt
once	TRBJ2-5	TRBD2	TRBV7-2	CASSQGLAGVWGETQYF	TGTGCCAGCAGCCAGGGACTAGCGGGGGTATGGGGAGAGACCCAGTACTTC
-	TRBJ2-5	TRBD2	TRBV3-1/TRBV3-2	CASSQTTSGSGSRETQYF	TGTGCCAGCAGCCAAACGACTAGCGGGAGTGGGAGTCGAGAGACCCAGTACTTC
-	TRBJ1-5	-	TRBV6-5	CASSYSRTGNQPQHF	TGTGCCAGCAGTTACTCGAGGACAGGCAATCAGCCCCAGCATTTT
-	TRBJ2-7	TRBD2	TRBV18	CASSPGGRVAGAYEQYF	TGTGCCAGCTCACCAGGGGGTAGGGTAGCGGGAGCCTACGAGCAGTACTTC
-	TRBJ2-5	TRBD2	TRBV7-2	CASSRSGAQETQYF	TGTGCCAGCAGCCGTAGCGGGGCCCAAGAGACCCAGTACTTC
-	TRBJ1-5	-	TRBV4-1	CASSQIFGRDSNQPQHF	TGCGCCAGCAGCCAAATCTTCGGGCGGGATAGCAATCAGCCCCAGCATTTT
-	TRBJ2-1	-	TRBV9	CASSVGGGRAGNEQFF	TGTGCCAGCAGCGTAGGAGGGGGGAGGGCCGGGAATGAGCAGTTCTTC
-	TRBJ1-2	-	TRBV6-5	CASSYLGPYGYTF	TGTGCCAGCAGTTACCTGGGGCCCTATGGCTACACCTTC
-	TRBJ1-2	TRBD1	TRBV28	CASSLFLGGEGYTF	TGTGCCAGCAGTTTATTCCTAGGGGGCGAAGGCTACACCTTC
-	TRBJ2-3	-	TRBV7-9	CASSLGGQRLTDTQYF	TGTGCCAGCAGCTTAGGAGGGCAGCGACTCACAGATACGCAGTATTTT
-	TRBJ2-5	TRBD2	TRBV6-5	CASSHAPREGETQYF	TGTGCCAGCAGTCATGCCCCGCGGGAGGGAGAGACCCAGTACTTC
-	TRBJ1-4	-	TRBV25-1	CASSEWGGKLFF	TGTGCCAGCAGTGAATGGGGAGGCAAACTGTTTTTT
-	TRBJ2-7	-	TRBV19	CASSIGGSSYEQYF	TGTGCCAGTAGTATAGGAGGCAGTTCCTACGAGCAGTACTTC
once	TRBJ2-1	TRBD2	TRBV6-6	CASNPSGGLGNEQFF	TGTGCCAGTAATCCGTCGGGGGGTTTGGGCAATGAGCAGTTCTTC
-	TRBJ2-1	TRBD1	TRBV6-2/TRBV6-3	CASSWTGVNEQFF	TGTGCCAGCAGCTGGACAGGGGTCAATGAGCAGTTCTTC
-	TRBJ2-7	TRBD2	TRBV6-5	CASSPGLASYEQYF	TGTGCCAGCAGCCCGGGACTAGCCTCCTACGAGCAGTACTTC
-	TRBJ1-2	-	TRBV7-8	CASSLQAETPNYGYTF	TGTGCCAGCAGCTTGCAGGCCGAAACACCTAACTATGGCTACACCTTC
-	TRBJ1-4	TRBD1	TRBV5-1	CASSLYKRTGGVEKLFF	TGCGCCAGCAGCTTGTACAAGAGGACAGGGGGAGTTGAAAAACTGTTTTTT
-	TRBJ1-2	TRBD1	TRBV25-1	CASSEGQGAFYGYTF	TGTGCCAGCAGTGAAGGACAGGGGGCGTTCTATGGCTACACCTTC
-	TRBJ2-5	-	TRBV5-1	CASSFMDIGDQYF	TGCGCCAGCAGCTTTATGGACATCGGAGACCAGTACTTC
-	TRBJ1-6	-	TRBV10-1	CASSVLRQRSPLHF	TGCGCCAGCAGTGTACTGAGACAACGCTCACCCCTCCACTTT
-	TRBJ1-1	-	TRBV27	CASSFVLNTEAFF	TGTGCCAGCAGTTTCGTTCTGAACACTGAAGCTTTCTTT
-	TRBJ2-7	TRBD2	TRBV4-2	CASSLSTSGSSYEQYF	TGTGCCAGCAGCCTTTCGACTAGCGGGAGCTCCTACGAGCAGTACTTC
-	TRBJ2-7	TRBD1	TRBV27	CATRDSFSYEQYF	TGTGCCACAAGGGACAGTTTCTCCTACGAGCAGTACTTC
-	TRBJ2-3	TRBD2	TRBV27	CASSIESSGLTDTQYF	TGTGCCAGCAGTATCGAGTCTAGCGGGCTAACAGATACGCAGTATTTT
-	TRBJ1-1	-	TRBV7-2	CASSLFGVNTEAFF	TGTGCCAGCAGCTTATTCGGGGTTAACACTGAAGCTTTCTTT
-	TRBJ2-1	-	TRBV28	CASSNPGLREQFF	TGTGCCAGCAGTAACCCGGGACTGCGGGAGCAGTTCTTC
-	TRBJ2-1	TRBD2	TRBV7-9	CASAPGLAGGNEQFF	TGTGCCAGTGCGCCGGGACTAGCGGGGGGCAATGAGCAGTTCTTC
-	TRBJ2-1	TRBD1	TRBV20-1	CSASPGTATNEQFF	TGCAGTGCTAGTCCGGGGACAGCCACTAATGAGCAGTTCTTC
-	TRBJ2-2	TRBD1	TRBV9	CASSWGQGASGELFF	TGTGCCAGCAGCTGGGGACAGGGGGCTTCCGGGGAGCTGTTTTTT
-	TRBJ2-3	TRBD1	TRBV7-6	CASSWTGTGNTDTQYF	TGTGCCAGCAGCTGGACCGGGACAGGGAACACAGATACGCAGTATTTT
-	TRBJ1-5	-	TRBV27	CASSSISNQPQHF	TGTGCCAGCAGTTCTATTAGCAATCAGCCCCAGCATTTT
-	TRBJ1-2	TRBD1	TRBV18	CASSPPDRVGRTYGYTF	TGTGCCAGCTCACCACCGGACAGGGTGGGACGGACCTATGGCTACACCTTC
-	TRBJ2-5	TRBD2	TRBV2	CASSRTGAGEGETQYF	TGTGCCAGCAGCAGAACCGGAGCGGGAGAAGGGGAGACCCAGTACTTC
-	TRBJ1-2	TRBD1	TRBV5-6	CASSSDRLLAGYTF	TGTGCCAGCAGCTCGGACAGGCTCCTGGCTGGCTACACCTTC
-	TRBJ2-1	TRBD2	TRBV7-3	CASITLDIRLAGAVREQFF	TGTGCCAGCATTACCCTGGATATCAGACTAGCGGGAGCGGTTCGGGAGCAGTTCTTC
once	TRBJ1-2	-	TRBV6-5	CASRQGSEYYGYTF	TGTGCCAGCAGGCAGGGTTCGGAGTACTATGGCTACACCTTC
-	TRBJ2-3	TRBD2	TRBV5-1	CASSLRLAGVSSTDTQYF	TGCGCCAGCAGCTTGCGACTAGCGGGAGTATCGTCCACAGATACGCAGTATTTT
-	TRBJ2-7	-	TRBV19	CASSNADSRYEQYF	TGTGCCAGTAGTAACGCCGACAGTCGCTACGAGCAGTACTTC
once	TRBJ2-7	-	TRBV5-1	CASRDGPGNEQYF	TGCGCCAGCAGGGACGGCCCAGGGAACGAGCAGTACTTC
-	TRBJ1-5	-	TRBV2	CASSEYPGQPQHF	TGTGCCAGCAGTGAATACCCGGGGCAGCCCCAGCATTTT
once	TRBJ2-1	TRBD2	TRBV7-3	CASSLTAGGYNEQFF	TGTGCCAGCAGCTTAACAGCGGGAGGATACAATGAGCAGTTCTTC
-	TRBJ1-1	TRBD1	TRBV27	CASRRQGAVGEAFF	TGTGCCAGCAGGCGACAGGGTGCGGTTGGTGAAGCTTTCTTT
-	TRBJ2-3	TRBD1	TRBV5-6	CASSRGGQGPTDTQYF	TGTGCCAGCAGCAGAGGGGGCCAGGGCCCCACAGATACGCAGTATTTT
-	TRBJ1-6	TRBD1	TRBV28	CASSPRQGGSYNSPLHF	TGTGCCAGCAGCCCGCGACAGGGCGGCTCCTATAATTCACCCCTCCACTTT
-	TRBJ1-2	-	TRBV19	CASSHQTKANYGYTF	TGTGCCAGTAGCCATCAGACAAAAGCTAACTATGGCTACACCTTC
-	TRBJ1-4	-	TRBV15	CATSRDGPGIARGKLFF	TGTGCCACCAGCAGAGATGGGCCGGGGATTGCTCGAGGAAAACTGTTTTTT
-	TRBJ2-7	TRBD2	TRBV5-6	CASSRYSGGATYEQYF	TGTGCCAGCAGCCGTTATAGCGGGGGGGCAACGTACGAGCAGTACTTC
-	TRBJ2-3	TRBD2	TRBV3-1/TRBV3-2	CASSPGLALADTQYF	TGTGCCAGCAGCCCGGGACTAGCGTTGGCAGATACGCAGTATTTT
-	TRBJ1-2	TRBD1	TRBV5-1	CASSGEQGQRYGYTF	TGCGCCAGCAGTGGGGAACAGGGACAGCGCTATGGCTACACCTTC
-	TRBJ2-7	-	TRBV19	CASSIVNTGSNEQYF	TGTGCCAGTAGTATTGTTAATACAGGGTCCAACGAGCAGTACTTC
few	TRBJ1-1	-	TRBV4-3	CASSQYRETEAFF	TGCGCCAGCAGCCAGTACAGGGAAACTGAAGCTTTCTTT
-	TRBJ2-3	TRBD2	TRBV27	CASSLLAGEDTQYF	TGTGCCAGCAGTCTACTAGCGGGGGAAGATACGCAGTATTTT
-	TRBJ2-3	TRBD2	TRBV29-1	CSVSGTSATDTQYF	TGCAGCGTGTCCGGGACTAGCGCCACAGATACGCAGTATTTT
-	TRBJ1-2	-	TRBV5-4	CASSLTTDSPHPTF	TGTGCCAGCAGCTTAACCACGGACAGTCCCCACCCAACCTTC
-	TRBJ2-2	TRBD1	TRBV15	CATSRGWARGQGILTGELFF	TGTGCCACCAGCAGAGGGTGGGCTAGGGGACAGGGCATTCTTACCGGGGAGCTGTTTTTT
-	TRBJ1-5	TRBD1	TRBV28	CASSPPLGQGNQPQHF	TGTGCCAGCAGTCCACCTTTAGGACAGGGTAATCAGCCCCAGCATTTT
-	TRBJ2-1	TRBD1	TRBV6-5	CASRYRDRDFHEQFF	TGTGCCAGCAGGTACCGGGACAGGGATTTCCATGAGCAGTTCTTC
-	TRBJ2-1	TRBD2	TRBV15	CATSPGRSGGGDEQFF	TGTGCCACCAGCCCGGGACGCTCCGGGGGGGGCGATGAGCAGTTCTTC
once	TRBJ2-1	TRBD2	TRBV4-1	CASSQSRLAGDHEQFF	TGCGCCAGCAGCCAAAGCCGACTAGCGGGCGATCATGAGCAGTTCTTC